Following are 13 T cell receptor beta chains from one sample sequenced in a study of T cell clonotyping in hematopoietic cell transplantation. Sequencing used immunoSEQ multiplex PCR; TCRdb keeps in-frame clones, though not all of them. The data hold roughly 49,000 clones, with just over 85% observed a single time. Time point specified: recipient sample about 28 days before transplant, after cytoreduction. This specimen was peripheral blood mononuclear cells, taken before stem cell transplant. The receptor source for this set is a man between 60 and 70 years old with biphenotypic leukemia. Some clones in this sample may be carry-over from other donors' samples.

The CDR3 DNA reads as TGTGCCAGCAGCCAAGGTCTAGACAATGAGCAGTTCTTC. Its translation is CASSQGLDNEQFF. This sequence joins TRBV14 and TRBJ2-1; no reliable D call. Germline values: CDR1 SGHDN, CDR2 FVKESK. This CDR3 is built from 13 residues. V lost 1 base and J 5 bases, leaving 6 bases between the germline ends.

V and J are TRBV28 and TRBJ1-4, with D unresolved. Germline V lookup: CDR1 MDHEN, CDR2 SYDVKM. CDR3 length: 14 amino acids. V lost 5 bases and J 4 bases, leaving 11 bases between the germline ends. The CDR3 DNA reads TGTGCCAGCAGTCCCGGGCCCGATAATGAAAAACTGTTTTTT. Translating gives CASSPGPDNEKLFF. The full variable domain, its missing parts supplied by reference TRBV28 and TRBJ1-4, is DVKVTQSSRYLVKRTGEKVFLECVQDMDHENMFWYRQDPGLGLRLIYFSYDVKMKEKGDIPEGYSVSREKKERFSLILESASTNQTSMYLCASSPGPDNEKLFFGSGTQLSVL.

The rearrangement links TRBV28 to TRBJ2-5; tentative D call: TRBD2 (6 bases). The CDR3 runs 12 residues. CDR1 is MDHEN and CDR2 is SYDVKM in the germline V gene. The V gene lost 6 bases and the J gene lost 5 bases, with 10 bases spanning the gap. The DNA for the CDR3 is TGTGCCAGCAGACGTGGAGGGGAGACCCAGTACTTC. It yields the protein CASRRGGETQYF.

The rearrangement links TRBV5-1 to TRBJ1-1, with D maybe TRBD1 (5 bases). The CDR3 totals 13 residues. Germline CDR1 is SGHRS and CDR2 is YFSETQ. V was pared by 0 bases and J by 5 bases, with 8 bases between. The CDR3 bases are TGCGCCAGCAGCTTGGGGGGGAGGACTGAAGCTTTCTTT. It translates to CASSLGGRTEAFF.

This sequence joins TRBV2 and TRBJ2-7; TRBD2 aligns across 9 bases. The ends lost 0 bases at V and 3 bases at J; junction bases unmatched: 6. Germline assignment: CDR1 SNHLY and CDR2 FYNNEI. This CDR3 has 16 residues. The CDR3 loop reads CASSEAATSGYYEQYF. The CDR3 DNA follows: TGTGCCAGCAGTGAAGCAGCGACTAGCGGATACTACGAGCAGTACTTC.

This rearrangement joins TRBV30 to TRBJ1-5, with D possibly TRBD1 on 6 matching bases. Per germline, CDR1 GTSNPN and CDR2 SVGIG (reference sequence). The CDR3 is 13 residues long. V lost 1 base, J lost 7 bases, and 11 bases lay in between. CDR3 residues: CAWSETGGQPQHF. CDR3 in DNA: TGTGCCTGGAGTGAGACCGGGGGCCAGCCCCAGCATTTT.

The chain recombines TRBV18 with TRBJ2-3, with D possibly TRBD1 on 5 matching bases. The CDR3 has 16 amino acids. Germline CDR1 reads KGHSH; CDR2 reads LQKENI. Trimming shortened V by 0 bases and J by 2 bases, and 12 bases separated the two germline ends. The CDR3, as DNA: TGTGCCAGCTCACCACCCCCCCGGACAACCACAGATACGCAGTATTTT. Translation gives CASSPPPRTTTDTQYF. The full variable domain, rest sourced from reference TRBV18 and TRBJ2-3, is NAGVMQNPRHLVRRRGQEARLRCSPMKGHSHVYWYRQLPEEGLKFMVYLQKENIIDESGMPKERFSAEFPKEGPSILRIQQVVRGDSAAYFCASSPPPRTTTDTQYFGPGTRLTVL.

The chain is built from TRBV6-5 and TRBJ1-1; the match to TRBD1 covers 10 bases. The germline V gene encodes CDR1 MNHEY and CDR2 SVGAGI. This CDR3 spans 14 amino acids. The V segment lost 5 bases and the J segment 4 bases; nucleotides outside the gene matches: 4. The chain's CDR3 is CASSTGDRGTEAFF. DNA of the CDR3: TGTGCCAGCAGTACCGGGGACAGGGGCACTGAAGCTTTCTTT.

CDR3 amino acids: CASSNPGQVDQPQHF. The DNA of the CDR3 is TGTGCCAGCAGCAATCCGGGACAGGTTGATCAGCCCCAGCATTTT. The chain combines TRBV28 with TRBJ1-5; 8 nucleotides agree with TRBD1. Unmatched junction bases numbered 9, after V lost 6 bases and J lost 5 bases. CDR1 and CDR2 (germline): MDHEN, SYDVKM. The CDR3 is 15 amino acids.

This rearrangement joins TRBV6-1 to TRBJ2-1, with TRBD2 as a possible D gene (6 bases). V lost 3 bases and J lost 7, with 19 bases in between. Germline V gene lookup returns CDR1 MNHNS and CDR2 SASEGT. This CDR3 has 16 residues. CDR3 sequence reads: CASSELMGGSGNEQFF. CDR3 bases: TGTGCCAGCAGTGAGTTAATGGGGGGATCTGGGAATGAGCAGTTCTTC.

The rearrangement uses TRBV19 and TRBJ2-5; D gene unclear. CDR3 length: 14 residues. Germline V CDR1 and CDR2: LNHDA, SQIVND (reference sequence). V was shortened by 3 bases and J by 7 bases, with 15 bases between the two germline ends. In nucleotides, the CDR3 is TGTGCCAGTAGTATCGGGTCCGGAGTAAGGACCCAGTACTTC. Encoded protein: CASSIGSGVRTQYF.

This chain connects TRBV5-1 to TRBJ2-7; 11 bases agree with TRBD1. CDR1 is SGHRS and CDR2 is YFSETQ in the germline V gene. The ends lost 3 bases at V and 2 bases at J; junction bases unmatched: 10. The CDR3 runs 17 residues. The CDR3 sequence is CASSWEARGQGAYEQYF. The CDR3 nucleotides read TGCGCCAGCAGCTGGGAAGCCCGGGGACAGGGGGCCTACGAGCAGTACTTC.

The rearrangement uses TRBV4-3 and TRBJ2-7; tentatively, D is TRBD2 (6 bases). Germline-derived CDR1 and CDR2 are LGHNA and YSLEER. The CDR3 is made up of 15 amino acids. The V and J ends lost 0 bases and 3 bases respectively, with 12 bases between them. The CDR3 DNA sequence: TGCGCCAGCAGCCAAGATTCCCAGGGACTCTACGAGCAGTACTTC. This encodes CASSQDSQGLYEQYF.